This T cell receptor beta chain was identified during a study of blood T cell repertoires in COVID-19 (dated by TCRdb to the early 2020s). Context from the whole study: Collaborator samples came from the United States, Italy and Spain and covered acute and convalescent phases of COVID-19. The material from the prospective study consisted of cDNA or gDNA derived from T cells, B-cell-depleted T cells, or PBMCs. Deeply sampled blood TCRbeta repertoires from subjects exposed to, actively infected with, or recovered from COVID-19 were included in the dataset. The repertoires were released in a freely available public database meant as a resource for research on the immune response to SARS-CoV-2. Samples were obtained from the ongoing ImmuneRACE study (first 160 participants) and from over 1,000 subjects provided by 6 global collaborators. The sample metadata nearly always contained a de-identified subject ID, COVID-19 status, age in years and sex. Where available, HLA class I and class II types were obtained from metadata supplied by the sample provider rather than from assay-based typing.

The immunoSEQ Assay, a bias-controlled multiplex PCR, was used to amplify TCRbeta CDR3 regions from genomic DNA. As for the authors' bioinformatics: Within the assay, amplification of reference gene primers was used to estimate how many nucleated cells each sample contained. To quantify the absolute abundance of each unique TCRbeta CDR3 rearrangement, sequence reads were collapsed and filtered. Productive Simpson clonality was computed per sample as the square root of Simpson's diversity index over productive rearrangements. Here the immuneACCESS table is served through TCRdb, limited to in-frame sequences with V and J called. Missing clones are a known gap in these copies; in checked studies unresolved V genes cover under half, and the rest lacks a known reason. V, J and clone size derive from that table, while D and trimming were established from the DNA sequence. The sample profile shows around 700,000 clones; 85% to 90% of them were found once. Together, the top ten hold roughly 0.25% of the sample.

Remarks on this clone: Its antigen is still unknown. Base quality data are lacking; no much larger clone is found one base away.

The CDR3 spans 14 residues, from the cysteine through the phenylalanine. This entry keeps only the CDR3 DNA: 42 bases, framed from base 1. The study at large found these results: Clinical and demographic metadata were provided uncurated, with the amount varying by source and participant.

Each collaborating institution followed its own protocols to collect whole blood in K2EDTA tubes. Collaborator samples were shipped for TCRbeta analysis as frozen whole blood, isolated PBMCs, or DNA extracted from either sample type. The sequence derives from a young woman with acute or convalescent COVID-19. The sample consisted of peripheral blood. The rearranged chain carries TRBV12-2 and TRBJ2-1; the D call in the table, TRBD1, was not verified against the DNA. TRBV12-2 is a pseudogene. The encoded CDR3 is CASRSGTGLDEQFF. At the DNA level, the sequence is TGTGCAAGTCGCTCCGGGACAGGGTTGGATGAGCAGTTCTTC.